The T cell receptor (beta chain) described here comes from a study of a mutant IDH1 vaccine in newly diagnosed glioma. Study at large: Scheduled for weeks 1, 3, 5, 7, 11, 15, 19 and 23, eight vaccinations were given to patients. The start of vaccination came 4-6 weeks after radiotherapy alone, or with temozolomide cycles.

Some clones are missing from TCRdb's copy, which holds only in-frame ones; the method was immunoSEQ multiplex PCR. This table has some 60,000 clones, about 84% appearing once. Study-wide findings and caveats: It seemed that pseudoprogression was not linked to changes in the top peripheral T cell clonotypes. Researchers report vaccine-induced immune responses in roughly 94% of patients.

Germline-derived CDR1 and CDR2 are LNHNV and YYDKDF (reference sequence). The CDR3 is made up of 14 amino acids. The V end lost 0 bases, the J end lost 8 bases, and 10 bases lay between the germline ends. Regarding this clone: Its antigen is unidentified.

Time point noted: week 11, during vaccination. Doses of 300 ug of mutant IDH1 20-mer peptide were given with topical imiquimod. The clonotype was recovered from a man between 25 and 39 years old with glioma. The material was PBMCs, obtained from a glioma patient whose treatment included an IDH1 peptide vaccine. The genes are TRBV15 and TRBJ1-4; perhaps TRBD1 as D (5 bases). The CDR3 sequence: CATSRDPGQEKLFF. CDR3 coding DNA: TGTGCCACCAGCAGAGACCCGGGGCAGGAAAAACTGTTTTTT. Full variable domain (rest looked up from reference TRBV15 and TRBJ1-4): DAMVIQNPRYQVTQFGKPVTLSCSQTLNHNVMYWYQQKSSQAPKLLFHYYDKDFNNEADTPDNFQSRRPNTSFCFLDIRSPGLGDTAMYLCATSRDPGQEKLFFGSGTQLSVL.